This T cell receptor beta chain was recorded in a study of T-cell memory formation after mild COVID-19. Whole-study findings and limits: CD8+ contracting clones occupied EMRA, while CD4+ ones occupied mainly CM and EM.

Between the trimmed V and J ends, which lost 6 bases and 0 bases, there was a span of 12 bases. The CDR3 contains 15 residues. Germline assignment: CDR1 MNHEY and CDR2 SVGEGT. This clonotype was seen only a few times. Its antigen remains unidentified. 5'RACE with constant-segment primers built TCRalpha and TCRbeta cDNA libraries with UMIs. TCRdb independently ran MiXCR on the 5' RACE reads; one entry per CDR3 protein. The data show about 270,000 distinct CDR3 sequences, 16% seen once. This chain links TRBV6-2 or TRBV6-3 with TRBJ2-1, with a weak D call TRBD2 (6 bases). Sequenced: PBMCs or a T cell subset sorted from them (not recorded which). This clonotype originated in a man younger than 35 who had mild COVID-19 (a few samples of this study predate the infection). Cell type and time point are not known. As DNA, the CDR3 is TGTGCCAGCAGACTCGACGGGAGCTCCTACAATGAGCAGTTCTTC. Protein product: CASRLDGSSYNEQFF.